Ten or more counts support the clone carrying this T cell receptor (beta chain). Its antigen is undetermined. As handled by the study authors: CDR3 differences across clinicopathological groups were used to build a distant-metastasis classifier for papillary thyroid cancer. MiXCR was used by TCRdb to re-call the PCR reads. These V and J calls are TCRdb output, not the study's own analysis. The sample has approximately 84,000 clones, more than 13% seen once; the top ten hold around 3.3%. The data are from a study of metastatic and nonmetastatic thyroid tumors. Looking at the study overall: Repertoires were compared across blood and tumor or nodule tissue from malignant and benign thyroid patients.

Study-wide results and caveats: Benign nodules were reported to have significantly lower TCR beta diversity than malignant thyroid tumors, in blood and tumor.

This CDR3 has 12 residues. Trimming stripped 6 bases from V and 8 bases from J, with 8 bases between. Germline lookup yields CDR1 MNHNS and CDR2 SASEGT. No patient received treatment before thyroid surgery. Sequenced sample: blood. This chain connects TRBV6-1 to TRBJ1-6, with a weak D call TRBD1 (5 bases). This clonotype was obtained from a female donor with papillary thyroid cancer or a benign thyroid nodule (not recorded which). Some clones in this sample may be carry-over from other donors' samples. The chain's CDR3 is CASSPGYSPLHF. The CDR3 DNA is TGTGCCAGCAGCCCAGGGTATTCACCCCTCCACTTT.